This T cell receptor beta chain came from a study of T cells after posttransplantation cyclophosphamide. Findings and limits, study-wide: Blood and skin or GI T cell repertoires showed limited TRB overlap.

Cells defined as naive were viable CD3+CD4+ or CD3+CD8+ and CCR7+CD45RA+CD45RO-CD95-CD27+CD28+. This clone has a single count. Its target is unknown. Clones were read by immunoSEQ multiplex PCR, and TCRdb kept only the in-frame ones, dropping some. Of roughly 30,000 clones in the sample, 90% to 95% are singletons; the top ten hold approximately 0.098%. The source of this sequence is a man aged 25 to 40 in good health and a related stem cell transplant donor. The sample comprised naive CD4+ T cells sorted from blood.

The CDR3 loop is CASSLSELGNTGELFF. The CDR3 DNA is TGTGCCAGCAGCCTTTCAGAACTAGGAAACACCGGGGAGCTGTTTTTT. V is TRBV9 and J is TRBJ2-2; perhaps TRBD2 as D (5 bases). Germline V lookup: CDR1 SGDLS, CDR2 YYNGEE. The germline V and J ends were trimmed by 4 bases and 2 bases, with 15 bases remaining between them. This CDR3 spans 16 amino acids.